This T cell receptor beta chain was identified during a study of T cell changes during pregnancy in multiple sclerosis. Some clones are missing from TCRdb's copy, which holds only in-frame ones; the method was immunoSEQ multiplex PCR. The table includes roughly 99,000 clones, less than 95% detected once. This CDR3 spans 17 amino acids. Germline-derived CDR1 and CDR2 are SGHVS and FQNEAQ. Germline trimming cut 3 bases from V and 2 bases from J; bases unmatched to any gene: 11. V gene TRBV7-8 combines with J gene TRBJ2-3; TRBD2 matches 7 bases. Material: peripheral blood, obtained in the third trimester of pregnancy. This receptor was identified in a female donor in good health, enrolled as a control in a pregnancy study. CDR3 sequence: CASSLFGAGPSTDTQYF. DNA for the CDR3: TGTGCCAGCAGCTTGTTTGGAGCGGGACCATCCACAGATACGCAGTATTTT.